This TCR beta chain derives from a study of blood T cell repertoires in COVID-19. Sequencing used immunoSEQ multiplex PCR; TCRdb keeps in-frame clones, though not all of them. The sample contains 250,000 to 350,000 clones, roughly 90% of which appear only once. V was cut by 5 bases and J by 5 bases, with 7 bases left in between. Per germline, CDR1 GTSNPN and CDR2 SVGIG (reference sequence). CDR3 length: 12 amino acids. The chain joins TRBV30 to TRBJ1-6, with no clear D. The specimen was peripheral blood. This TCR derives from a woman in her 30s with COVID-19, enrolled during active disease. The CDR3 DNA reads as TGTGCCTGGGGGAGAGATAATTCACCCCTCCACTTT. This encodes CAWGRDNSPLHF.